This T cell receptor (beta chain) was recovered during a study of OX40 agonist ivuxolimab in advanced cancers. Overall study findings and caveats: Clonal expansion from baseline to week 6 occurred in both CD4+ and CD8+ T cells.

Repertoires were generated with immunoSEQ multiplex PCR, while TCRdb's copy carries only in-frame clones and drops some. The table has approximately 100,000 clones, 70% to 90% seen once. On this clone: Antigen unknown.

Blood sampling was done at baseline, cycle 4 day 1, and cycle 7 day 1. The CDR3 consists of 12 residues. Germline V lookup: CDR1 MNHNY, CDR2 SVGAGI (reference sequence). Trimming left V 9 bases short and J 6 bases short, with 14 bases between. The TCR comes from an adult with an advanced solid tumor such as melanoma, head and neck, liver or kidney cancer. The chain joins TRBV6-6 to TRBJ1-2, with D possibly TRBD1 on 5 matching bases. Specimen: CD4+ or CD8+ T cells sorted from blood, collected in a trial of the OX40 agonist ivuxolimab. The CDR3 coding sequence is TGTGCCAGTCGTATGGGGGGAGATGGCTACACCTTC. It codes for CASRMGGDGYTF.